This T cell receptor (beta chain) was documented in a study of OX40 agonist ivuxolimab in advanced cancers. As to this clone: The target antigen is unknown.

Clones were sequenced by immunoSEQ multiplex PCR, and TCRdb holds only the in-frame ones, with some missing. The sample yields about 48,000 clones, around nine tenths seen once. General study points: Blood T cells, both CD4+ and CD8+, expanded clonally by week 6 at 0.1 to 3.0 mg/kg.

Sequencing was performed on CD4+ or CD8+ T cells sorted from blood, taken in a trial of the OX40 agonist ivuxolimab. The sequence came from an adult with an advanced solid tumor such as melanoma, head and neck, liver or kidney cancer.

The CDR3 spells CASSLSRSYGYTF. Here the CDR3 DNA reads TGTGCCAGCAGTTTGAGCAGGAGTTATGGCTACACCTTC. The chain employs TRBV27 and TRBJ1-2, with D unclear. The germline CDR1 and CDR2 sequences are MNHEY and SMNVEV (reference sequence). The V end lost 3 bases, the J end lost 5 bases, and 10 bases lay between the germline ends. The CDR3 is 13 residues long.